The rows below give T cell receptor beta chains drawn from one sample of a study of tumor and adjacent non-tumor tissue in lung cancer. TCRdb reanalysed the multiplex PCR reads using MiXCR and keeps one entry per CDR3 protein. The table shows some 200,000 distinct CDR3 sequences, with over 55% occurring only once. Specimen: lung tumor tissue. The receptors derive from a man in his fifties or sixties with non-small cell lung cancer. The CDR3 runs from the conserved cysteine through the conserved F or W. Fields, in order: D gene, V gene, J gene, clone size, CDR3 protein, CDR3 DNA. A D gene is named only where the DNA matches it firmly. Clone size is shown for a subset of rows, as once, few, many or a class of expanded clone.

d_gene: TRBD1
v_gene: TRBV12-3/TRBV12-4
j_gene: TRBJ1-2
abundance: NA
CDR3aa: CASSHRGEGYTF
CDR3nt: TGTGCCAGCAGTCACAGGGGGGAGGGCTACACCTTC

d_gene: TRBD2
v_gene: TRBV4-2
j_gene: TRBJ2-7
abundance: NA
CDR3aa: CASSQGTSSYGQYF
CDR3nt: TGTGCCAGTAGCCAAGGGACTAGCTCCTACGGGCAGTACTTC

d_gene: NA
v_gene: TRBV19
j_gene: TRBJ1-1
abundance: NA
CDR3aa: CASSIRWRRNTEAFF
CDR3nt: TGTGCCAGTAGTATAAGATGGCGGCGGAACACTGAAGCTTTCTTT

d_gene: TRBD2
v_gene: TRBV11-3
j_gene: TRBJ2-4
abundance: many
CDR3aa: CASSLVSGQPRNIQYF
CDR3nt: TGTGCCAGCAGCTTAGTTAGCGGGCAGCCCCGGAACATTCAGTACTTC

d_gene: NA
v_gene: TRBV6-2/TRBV6-3
j_gene: TRBJ1-5
abundance: NA
CDR3aa: CASGPLMGAGNQPQQF
CDR3nt: TGTGCCAGCGGACCTCTGATGGGAGCTGGCAATCAGCCCCAGCAATTT

d_gene: NA
v_gene: TRBV6-1
j_gene: TRBJ1-4
abundance: once
CDR3aa: CASNALPGPSSEKPFF
CDR3nt: TGTGCCAGCAATGCCCTACCGGGACCTTCCTCCGAAAAACCGTTTTTT

d_gene: TRBD1
v_gene: TRBV25-1
j_gene: TRBJ1-2
abundance: NA
CDR3aa: CASRGQGKNYGYTF
CDR3nt: TGTGCCAGCAGGGGACAGGGGAAAAACTATGGCTACACCTTC

d_gene: TRBD1
v_gene: TRBV4-3
j_gene: TRBJ1-5
abundance: NA
CDR3aa: CASSPVTGEAHRF
CDR3nt: TGCGCCAGCAGCCCCGTGACAGGGGAAGCCCACCGTTTT

d_gene: NA
v_gene: TRBV6-1
j_gene: TRBJ1-2
abundance: NA
CDR3aa: CASSGGTGSDYGYTF
CDR3nt: TGTGCCAGCAGTGGAGGGACCGGATCAGACTATGGCTACACCTTC

d_gene: NA
v_gene: TRBV7-3
j_gene: TRBJ2-2
abundance: NA
CDR3aa: CASSLAGMAVELFF
CDR3nt: TGTGCCAGCAGCTTAGCAGGGATGGCCGTGGAGCTGTTTTTT

d_gene: TRBD2
v_gene: TRBV6-5
j_gene: TRBJ2-2
abundance: NA
CDR3aa: CASRYSSGGLSTRELFF
CDR3nt: TGTGCCAGCCGTTACTCTAGCGGGGGGTTGAGCACCCGGGAGCTGTTTTTT

d_gene: NA
v_gene: TRBV12-3/TRBV12-4
j_gene: TRBJ1-2
abundance: few
CDR3aa: CASSVTRGYGYTF
CDR3nt: TGTGCCAGCAGTGTTACTAGGGGCTATGGCTACACCTTC

d_gene: TRBD2
v_gene: TRBV10-1
j_gene: TRBJ2-1
abundance: NA
CDR3aa: CATMSGKGNEQFF
CDR3nt: TGCGCCACCATGAGCGGGAAAGGCAATGAGCAGTTCTTC

d_gene: NA
v_gene: TRBV6-1
j_gene: TRBJ1-2
abundance: many
CDR3aa: CASSKEYGYTF
CDR3nt: TGTGCCAGCAGTAAGGAGTATGGCTACACCTTC

d_gene: NA
v_gene: TRBV12-3/TRBV12-4
j_gene: TRBJ2-3
abundance: once
CDR3aa: CASIHLSTDTQYF
CDR3nt: TGTGCCAGCATCCACCTTAGCACAGATACGCAGTATTTT

d_gene: TRBD2
v_gene: TRBV20-1
j_gene: TRBJ2-3
abundance: once
CDR3aa: CSTLAGLTDTQYF
CDR3nt: TGCAGTACCTTAGCGGGACTCACAGATACGCAGTATTTT

d_gene: NA
v_gene: TRBV29-1
j_gene: TRBJ2-7
abundance: NA
CDR3aa: CSVGGGDIASYEEYF
CDR3nt: TGCAGCGTTGGGGGAGGGGACATAGCCTCATACGAGGAGTATTTC

d_gene: NA
v_gene: TRBV11-3
j_gene: TRBJ2-5
abundance: once
CDR3aa: CASSLDPGARSGDTPYF
CDR3nt: TGTGCCAGCAGCTTAGATCCTGGCGCGAGGAGTGGAGATACCCCGTACTTC

d_gene: NA
v_gene: TRBV11-2
j_gene: TRBJ2-7
abundance: NA
CDR3aa: CAGSFETGYEQYF
CDR3nt: TGTGCCGGCAGCTTCGAAACAGGCTACGAGCAGTATTTC

d_gene: NA
v_gene: TRBV20-1
j_gene: TRBJ2-3
abundance: NA
CDR3aa: CSARDLRGADKQYF
CDR3nt: TGCAGTGCTAGAGATTTGAGGGGGGCAGATAAGCAGTATTTT

d_gene: NA
v_gene: TRBV12-3/TRBV12-4
j_gene: TRBJ1-1
abundance: few
CDR3aa: CASSFFRANTEAFF
CDR3nt: TGTGCCAGCAGTTTTTTTAGGGCGAACACTGAAGCTTTCTTT

d_gene: NA
v_gene: TRBV20-1
j_gene: TRBJ2-7
abundance: NA
CDR3aa: CSAGEEGPYEQYF
CDR3nt: TGCAGTGCTGGAGAAGAGGGACCCTACGAACAGTACTTC

d_gene: TRBD1
v_gene: TRBV28
j_gene: TRBJ2-3
abundance: NA
CDR3aa: CASIRQGRAIDTQYF
CDR3nt: TGTGCCAGCATCAGACAGGGACGAGCCATAGATACGCAGTATTTT

d_gene: NA
v_gene: TRBV5-5
j_gene: TRBJ2-1
abundance: NA
CDR3aa: CASSSQVANEQFF
CDR3nt: TGTGCCAGCAGCTCTCAAGTAGCCAATGAGCAGTTCTTC

d_gene: NA
v_gene: TRBV20-1
j_gene: TRBJ2-1
abundance: NA
CDR3aa: CSARGAVGLSHSEQFF
CDR3nt: TGCAGTGCTAGAGGGGCCGTAGGACTTTCTCACAGTGAGCAGTTCTTC

d_gene: TRBD2
v_gene: TRBV6-1
j_gene: TRBJ2-7
abundance: NA
CDR3aa: CDSRGTSGRDFYEQYF
CDR3nt: TGTGACAGCAGAGGGACTAGCGGGAGGGATTTCTACGAGCAGTACTTC

d_gene: NA
v_gene: TRBV11-2
j_gene: TRBJ2-3
abundance: NA
CDR3aa: CASSKEGRARSTDTQYF
CDR3nt: TGTGCCAGCAGCAAAGAGGGGCGGGCCAGGAGCACAGATACGCAGTATTTT

d_gene: NA
v_gene: TRBV11-2
j_gene: TRBJ2-1
abundance: few
CDR3aa: CASSLGRVDNEQFF
CDR3nt: TGTGCCAGCAGCCTAGGACGAGTCGACAATGAGCAATTCTTC

d_gene: NA
v_gene: TRBV12-3/TRBV12-4
j_gene: TRBJ2-3
abundance: NA
CDR3aa: CASSFSIVSTDTQYF
CDR3nt: TGTGCCAGCAGTTTCAGTATCGTTAGCACAGATACGCAGTATTTT

d_gene: NA
v_gene: TRBV29-1
j_gene: TRBJ1-2
abundance: NA
CDR3aa: CSIARTGQTYGYTF
CDR3nt: TGCAGCATCGCACGGACGGGGCAGACCTATGGCTACACCTTC

d_gene: NA
v_gene: TRBV29-1
j_gene: TRBJ1-1
abundance: NA
CDR3aa: CRVRPGATEAFF
CDR3nt: TGCAGGGTCCGACCGGGGGCCACCGAAGCTTTCTTT

d_gene: NA
v_gene: TRBV11-2
j_gene: TRBJ2-3
abundance: NA
CDR3aa: CANTTWTVRGTDTQYF
CDR3nt: TGTGCCAACACTACGTGGACAGTCCGAGGAACAGATACGCAGTATTTT

d_gene: TRBD2
v_gene: TRBV6-5
j_gene: TRBJ2-3
abundance: NA
CDR3aa: CASSFASGGLRDTQYF
CDR3nt: TGTGCCAGCAGTTTCGCGAGCGGGGGGCTGCGAGATACGCAGTATTTT

d_gene: TRBD2
v_gene: TRBV7-2
j_gene: TRBJ2-7
abundance: NA
CDR3aa: CASSPPGLAGGFSYEQYF
CDR3nt: TGTGCCAGCAGCCCACCGGGACTAGCGGGGGGCTTCTCCTACGAGCAGTACTTC

d_gene: NA
v_gene: TRBV11-2
j_gene: TRBJ2-5
abundance: NA
CDR3aa: CASSTMGRGGRETQYF
CDR3nt: TGTGCCAGCAGCACAATGGGGAGGGGGGGGCGAGAGACCCAGTACTTC

d_gene: TRBD1
v_gene: TRBV11-2
j_gene: TRBJ2-6
abundance: NA
CDR3aa: CASSLVPKDRLSWANVPTF
CDR3nt: TGTGCCAGCAGCTTAGTTCCAAAGGACAGGCTCTCTTGGGCCAACGTCCCGACTTTC

d_gene: TRBD1
v_gene: TRBV19
j_gene: TRBJ2-1
abundance: NA
CDR3aa: CASSTHGQGKNERFF
CDR3nt: TGTGCCAGTAGTACCCATGGACAGGGGAAGAATGAGCGGTTCTTC

d_gene: TRBD1
v_gene: TRBV20-1
j_gene: TRBJ2-2
abundance: NA
CDR3aa: CSFDRGNTGELFF
CDR3nt: TGCAGTTTTGACAGGGGGAACACTGGGGAGCTGTTTTTT

d_gene: TRBD2
v_gene: TRBV20-1
j_gene: TRBJ2-7
abundance: NA
CDR3aa: CSATSLAGDTGREQYF
CDR3nt: TGTAGTGCCACTAGTCTAGCGGGGGACACTGGGCGCGAGCAGTACTTC

d_gene: NA
v_gene: TRBV29-1
j_gene: TRBJ2-3
abundance: NA
CDR3aa: CSSRSGGADTQYF
CDR3nt: TGCAGCTCCCGTAGCGGTGGGGCAGATACGCAGTATTTT

d_gene: TRBD2
v_gene: TRBV6-1
j_gene: TRBJ2-2
abundance: NA
CDR3aa: CTSMRVAGSGTGELFF
CDR3nt: TGTACCAGCATGAGAGTAGCGGGTTCAGGCACCGGGGAACTGTTTTTT

d_gene: NA
v_gene: TRBV20-1
j_gene: TRBJ1-4
abundance: NA
CDR3aa: CSAKEVGMGRDEKLFF
CDR3nt: TGCAGTGCTAAAGAGGTTGGCATGGGCCGGGATGAAAAACTGTTTTTT

d_gene: NA
v_gene: TRBV12-3/TRBV12-4
j_gene: TRBJ2-7
abundance: NA
CDR3aa: CASSCRGYELYF
CDR3nt: TGTGCTAGCAGTTGCCGGGGATACGAGCTGTACTTC

d_gene: NA
v_gene: TRBV6-2/TRBV6-3
j_gene: TRBJ2-7
abundance: few
CDR3aa: CASRRDGAYEQYF
CDR3nt: TGTGCCAGCAGAAGGGACGGAGCCTACGAGCAGTACTTC